This T cell receptor beta chain was recovered during a study of CD8 T cells in Susac syndrome. A quantity of about 0.5 to 1 ug RNA underwent reverse transcription using random hexamers. TCRdb redid the calling of the immunoSEQ multiplex PCR reads with MiXCR, one entry per CDR3 protein. Among approximately 210,000 distinct CDR3 sequences listed, approximately 95% were seen once. CDR3 length equals 11 residues. Trimming pared 6 bases from V and 11 bases from J, leaving 11 bases between. The chain uses TRBV12-3 or TRBV12-4 and TRBJ2-1; tentatively, D is TRBD2 (5 bases). The specimen was CD4+ T cells from PBMCs. The source is a human donor with multiple sclerosis. The CDR3 loop reads CASRELVKQFF. The CDR3 region has the DNA TGTGCCAGCAGGGAACTAGTTAAGCAGTTCTTC.